This entry lists 21 T cell receptor beta chains sequenced from one sample in a study of technical replicates of blood from several donors. Assay: immunoSEQ multiplex PCR; the TCRdb copy retains only in-frame clones and omits some. The profile shows roughly 70,000 clones, roughly 93% of them singletons. Sequencing was performed on T cells isolated from PBMCs. The receptor set was obtained from a human donor in good health.

V usage is TRBV6-1 and J usage is TRBJ2-1; a weak D match, TRBD1 (6 bases). Trimming took off 3 bases at V and 10 bases at J, with 13 bases between the two ends. There are 13 residues in the CDR3. Germline V gene sequence: CDR1 MNHNS, CDR2 SASEGT. The CDR3, as DNA: TGTGCCAGCAGTGAGTCAGGGGACCCGGAGCAGTTCTTC. This sequence encodes CASSESGDPEQFF.

V usage is TRBV27 and J usage is TRBJ2-1, with TRBD2 matching 13 bases. The V gene end was trimmed by 4 bases and the J gene end by 9 bases; junction bases not matched to a gene: 6. Germline CDR1 and CDR2: MNHEY and SMNVEV (reference sequence). This CDR3 has 15 amino acids. CDR3 coding DNA: TGTGCCAGCAGTTCCAGACTAGCGGGAGGCGGTGAGCAGTTCTTC. Protein: CASSSRLAGGGEQFF.

This sequence joins TRBV28 and TRBJ2-7; no clear D. This CDR3 contains 13 residues. Germline V lookup: CDR1 MDHEN, CDR2 SYDVKM. V lost 2 bases and J lost 4, with 9 bases in between. CDR3 residues: CASSLNSKYEQYF. The CDR3 DNA sequence: TGTGCCAGCAGTTTAAACAGCAAATACGAGCAGTACTTC.

The rearrangement links TRBV15 to TRBJ2-2, with 7 nucleotides matching TRBD2. From germline, CDR1 is LNHNV and CDR2 YYDKDF (reference sequence). CDR3 size: 13 residues. Losses at the gene ends were 9 bases for V and 6 bases for J; bases not matched to a gene: 7. In nucleotides, the CDR3 is TGTGCCACGTCCAGCGGGGCGGCCGGGGAGCTGTTTTTT. Translating it yields CATSSGAAGELFF.

The V gene is TRBV4-1, the J gene TRBJ1-3, with a tentative D call TRBD1 (5 bases). Trimming pared 0 bases from V and 5 bases from J, leaving 14 bases between. The CDR3 sequence is 16 residues long. Germline V CDR1 and CDR2: MGHRA, YSYEKL. In DNA, the CDR3 is TGCGCCAGCAGCCAAGATCCAGGGATGCTTAGAAACACCATATATTTT. The encoded protein is CASSQDPGMLRNTIYF.

The V gene is TRBV6-1, the J gene TRBJ1-1, with D possibly TRBD1 on 6 matching bases. Germline V gene sequence: CDR1 MNHNS, CDR2 SASEGT. V was clipped by 4 bases and J by 4 bases, with 19 bases between them. The CDR3 covers 16 residues. CDR3 amino acids: CASSVRRGGSGTEAFF. The CDR3 bases are TGTGCCAGCAGTGTTCGGCGGGGGGGCTCAGGCACTGAAGCTTTCTTT.

This chain joins TRBV11-2 and TRBJ1-3; TRBD1 might be the D (6 bases). Trimming pared 5 bases from V and 3 bases from J, leaving 14 bases between. CDR3 length equals 15 residues. CDR1 is SGHAT and CDR2 is FQNNGV in the germline V gene. The CDR3 DNA sequence: TGTGCCAGCAGCCCGACAGGTCTAAGTGGAAACACCATATATTTT. This gives the protein CASSPTGLSGNTIYF.

The V gene is TRBV10-1, the J gene TRBJ2-5; TRBD1 is a possible D gene (6 bases). Germline V lookup: CDR1 WNHNN, CDR2 SYGVQD (reference sequence). CDR3 length equals 13 residues. V lost 6 bases and J lost 1, with 9 bases in between. The CDR3 DNA reads as TGCGCCAGCAGCGTGGGGGCCCAAGAGACCCAGTACTTC. This codes for CASSVGAQETQYF.

DNA for the CDR3: TGTGCCACTAACCCCGAGACTAGCGGGTACAATGAGCAGTTCTTC. It translates to CATNPETSGYNEQFF. V and J are TRBV5-4 and TRBJ2-1, with TRBD2 matching over 10 bases. Per the germline V gene, CDR1 is SGHNT and CDR2 is YYREEE (reference sequence). The CDR3 spans 15 residues. Unmatched junction bases numbered 10, after V lost 9 bases and J lost 4 bases.

The chain combines TRBV4-1 with TRBJ2-1; 12 bases are shared with TRBD2. Germline V CDR1 and CDR2: MGHRA, YSYEKL. The CDR3 sequence is 17 residues long. Trimming at V came to 2 bases and at J to 11 bases, leaving 13 bases not matched to a gene. The CDR3 loop reads CASSQTSGGIQNEKQFF. The CDR3 DNA reads TGCGCCAGCAGCCAAACTAGCGGGGGGATCCAAAATGAGAAGCAGTTCTTC.

The rearrangement joins TRBV27 to TRBJ1-2; D uncertain. The V and J ends lost 0 bases and 1 base respectively, with 9 bases between them. CDR3 length equals 15 residues. The germline V gene encodes CDR1 MNHEY and CDR2 SMNVEV (reference sequence). The CDR3 protein is CASSLSGTYNYGYTF. The CDR3 region has the DNA TGTGCCAGCAGTTTATCTGGTACCTATAACTATGGCTACACCTTC.

The chain carries TRBV10-1 and TRBJ1-1; 8 bases are shared with TRBD1. From germline, CDR1 is WNHNN and CDR2 SYGVQD (reference sequence). Losses at the gene ends were 7 bases for V and 3 bases for J; bases not matched to a gene: 7. The CDR3 runs 14 residues. The DNA of the CDR3 is TGCGCCAGCAAGAGTGGACAGGGAGACACTGAAGCTTTCTTT. Protein: CASKSGQGDTEAFF.

This clone was found once. The chain uses TRBV11-2 and TRBJ2-7; TRBD1 agrees at 8 bases. With 6 bases clipped from V and 0 bases from J, the junction kept 16 bases outside the gene matches. CDR1 and CDR2 from the germline V gene are SGHAT and FQNNGV. The CDR3 extends over 18 amino acids. The CDR3 DNA is TGTGCCAGCAGTCGTAGGTTACAGGACAGGGCCGGCTCCTACGAGCAGTACTTC. Translation: CASSRRLQDRAGSYEQYF. The variable domain in full, with the rest retrieved from reference TRBV11-2 and TRBJ2-7, is EAGVAQSPRYKIIEKRQSVAFWCNPISGHATLYWYQQILGQGPKLLIQFQNNGVVDDSQLPKDRFSAERLKGVDSTLKIQPAKLEDSAVYLCASSRRLQDRAGSYEQYFGPGTRLTVT.

The V and J genes are TRBV29-1 and TRBJ1-1; tentatively, D is TRBD1 (6 bases). V shed 0 bases and J shed 7 bases, with 15 bases lying between them. This CDR3 has 14 residues. From germline, CDR1 is SQVTM and CDR2 ANQGSEA. As DNA, the CDR3 is TGCAGCGTTGAAGAGACGGCCGGGACACATGAAGCTTTCTTT. Amino acids: CSVEETAGTHEAFF.

This chain links TRBV5-1 with TRBJ2-1, with TRBD2 matching 14 bases. V shed 3 bases and J 10 bases; nucleotides not matched to a gene: 15. CDR1 SGHRS and CDR2 YFSETQ come from the germline V gene. This CDR3 has 18 amino acids. In DNA, the CDR3 is TGCGCCAGCAGCTGGCCGGGACTAGCGGGAGCGGGGACGGGCGAGCAGTTCTTC. Translated, it gives CASSWPGLAGAGTGEQFF.

The chain recombines TRBV5-6 with TRBJ2-3; D is unresolved. Per germline, CDR1 SGHDT and CDR2 YYEEEE. Trimming removed 0 bases from V and 1 base from J, with 6 bases in between. The CDR3 has 14 residues. In DNA, the CDR3 is TGTGCCAGCAGCTTGGTTTCTGGCACAGATACGCAGTATTTT. Translating gives CASSLVSGTDTQYF.

This chain uses TRBV5-4 with TRBJ1-5; D not resolved. Trimming took off 5 bases at V and 8 bases at J, with 11 bases between the two ends. CDR3 size: 12 residues. The germline V gene has CDR1 SGHNT and CDR2 YYREEE (reference sequence). The CDR3 DNA follows: TGTGCCAGCAGTTTAAACGGTGAGCCCCAGCATTTT. It specifies CASSLNGEPQHF.

V gene TRBV7-9 combines with J gene TRBJ2-2; D perhaps matches TRBD2 (7 bases). CDR3 length: 19 residues. CDR1 and CDR2 (germline): SEHNR, FQNEAQ (reference sequence). The V and J ends lost 5 bases and 6 bases respectively, with 28 bases between them. The DNA of the CDR3 is TGTGCCAGCAGCCATACGGGGGATCCAACTCGGGGGGCCGCCGGGGAGCTGTTTTTT. Its translation is CASSHTGDPTRGAAGELFF.

The chain joins TRBV12-5 to TRBJ2-3, with 8 bases that match TRBD2. CDR1 LGHNT and CDR2 FRNRAP come from the germline V gene. This CDR3 is 17 amino acids long. V lost 0 bases, J lost 2 bases, and 7 bases stayed unmatched. Here the CDR3 DNA reads TGTGCTAGTGGTTTGGTCCGCGGGGGGTCGGCCACAGATACGCAGTATTTT. Its protein is CASGLVRGGSATDTQYF.

This chain's CDR3 is CAWILAGGTDTQYF. DNA of the CDR3: TGTGCCTGGATCCTAGCGGGGGGGACAGATACGCAGTATTTT. This sequence joins TRBV30 and TRBJ2-3, with 12 bases aligning to TRBD2. V lost 4 bases and J lost 3; bases outside the gene matches: 2. In germline, CDR1 is GTSNPN, CDR2 SVGIG (reference sequence). This CDR3 contains 14 residues.

The chain joins TRBV18 to TRBJ2-1, with D tentatively TRBD2 (5 bases). There are 14 residues in the CDR3. The germline V and J ends were trimmed by 1 base and 9 bases, with 13 bases remaining between them. Per the germline V gene, CDR1 is KGHSH and CDR2 is LQKENI. The CDR3 DNA reads TGTGCCAGCTCACCACTTGAGGGTATGGGTGAGCAGTTCTTC. Translated, it gives CASSPLEGMGEQFF.